These 32 T cell receptor beta chains share one sample of origin, sequenced in a study of regulatory T cells in long-lasting Graves disease. CDR3-region Arm-PCR and iRepertoire HTBI primers produced the TCR beta libraries. TCRdb recomputed calls from the multiplex PCR reads with MiXCR, one row per CDR3 protein. Among approximately 400,000 distinct CDR3 sequences listed, approximately 16% were seen once. The time point is: newly diagnosed GD, antithyroid drugs for less than 3 months. Following extraction of RNA from PBMCs, that RNA was used to make the TCR library. These data were also reused for a study on T cells in Graves' hyperthyroidism and ophthalmopathy.

The material sequenced was peripheral blood mononuclear cells (PBMCs), taken at new diagnosis, from a patient treated with antithyroid drugs. The origin of the receptors is a woman in her 40s with Graves disease.

This clonotype was counted many times. The rearrangement links TRBV6-1 to TRBJ1-1; 8 bases align to TRBD1. The CDR3 covers 17 residues. V lost 1 base to trimming and J lost 0 bases; unmatched junction nucleotides: 7. Germline CDR1 MNHNS, CDR2 SASEGT. The CDR3 loop reads CASSEDRGENMNTEAFF. The CDR3 nucleotides are TGTGCCAGCAGTGAAGACAGGGGGGAAAACATGAACACTGAAGCTTTCTTT.

At least ten counts were recorded for this clonotype. The chain employs TRBV16 and TRBJ2-3; D call uncertain. The CDR3 is made up of 14 amino acids. The V and J ends lost 4 bases and 1 base respectively, with 9 bases between them. Germline V gives CDR1 KGHSY, CDR2 FQNENV. CDR3 DNA: TGTGCCAGCAGCCTGAGTCTCGGCACAGATACGCAGTATTTT. It encodes CASSLSLGTDTQYF.

Ten or more counts support this clonotype. The chain couples TRBV6-1 to TRBJ2-7; TRBD2 matches at 7 bases. J was trimmed by 3 bases and V by 8 bases; bases with no gene match: 7. Germline loops: CDR1 MNHNS, CDR2 SASEGT. This CDR3 is 13 amino acids long. CDR3 DNA sequence: TGTGCCAGCCGCGGGGGAGGGAACTACGAGCAGTACTTC. Protein product: CASRGGGNYEQYF.

This clonotype was recorded many times. The V call is TRBV28, the J call TRBJ1-5; TRBD1 aligns across 10 bases. The V and J ends lost 7 bases and 4 bases, in that order; junction bases with no gene match: 7. CDR3 size: 15 residues. Germline CDR1 reads MDHEN; CDR2 reads SYDVKM. CDR3 bases: TGTGCCAGCATTTCGGGACAGGGGTGGAATCAGCCCCAGCATTTT. Translating it yields CASISGQGWNQPQHF.

This clonotype appeared many times. This chain joins TRBV19 and TRBJ2-1; D may correspond to TRBD1 or TRBD2 (6 bases each). CDR3 size: 14 residues. CDR1 LNHDA and CDR2 SQIVND come from the germline V gene (reference sequence). V was shortened by 7 bases and J by 4 bases, with 14 bases between the two germline ends. The CDR3 is CASTGGFTYNEQFF. Here the CDR3 DNA reads TGTGCCAGTACCGGGGGCTTCACGTACAATGAGCAGTTCTTC.

The chain carries TRBV29-1 and TRBJ2-1; perhaps TRBD1 as D (6 bases). The CDR3 is 18 residues long. In germline, CDR1 is SQVTM, CDR2 ANQGSEA. V lost 0 bases and J 3 bases, leaving 21 bases between the germline ends. The CDR3: CSVEDFSGTSVRYNEQFF. CDR3 bases: TGCAGCGTTGAAGATTTTTCCGGGACAAGCGTCCGCTACAATGAGCAGTTCTTC.

In DNA form, the CDR3 reads TGCAGTGCTAGAGATCCAGGGGGGGGCGGTCAGCCCCAGCATTTT. Translating it yields CSARDPGGGGQPQHF. The V gene is TRBV20-1, the J gene TRBJ1-5, with TRBD1 identical over 7 bases. The CDR3 totals 15 residues. From germline, CDR1 is DFQATT and CDR2 SNEGSKA (reference sequence). The V segment lost 0 bases and the J segment 6 bases; nucleotides outside the gene matches: 8.

There are many counts of this clonotype. V and J are TRBV24-1 and TRBJ2-1; 10 positions match TRBD2. Germline V gives CDR1 KGHDR, CDR2 SFDVKD. With 1 base clipped from V and 5 bases from J, the junction kept 4 bases outside the gene matches. There are 16 residues in the CDR3. CDR3 sequence (DNA): TGTGCCACCAGTGATTTTAGTAGCGGGAGGCACAATGAGCAGTTCTTC. Translation gives CATSDFSSGRHNEQFF.

The sample holds many counts of this clonotype. The chain employs TRBV29-1 and TRBJ2-1; 9 nucleotides line up with TRBD2. V trimming: 6 bases; J trimming: 6 bases; junction bases outside the gene matches: 9. This CDR3 comprises 14 residues. The V gene's germline CDR1 is SQVTM and CDR2 ANQGSEA. The CDR3 spells CSVVLAGLLNEQFF. CDR3 in DNA: TGCAGCGTAGTCCTAGCGGGACTCCTCAATGAGCAGTTCTTC.

This clonotype came up many times. The chain employs TRBV12-3 or TRBV12-4 and TRBJ2-7, with D tentatively TRBD1 or TRBD2 (5 bases each). This CDR3 has 15 residues. V was cut by 5 bases and J by 7 bases, with 21 bases left in between. The CDR3 DNA reads as TGTGCCAGCAGTCCCCCGGGACCCTCCCTACGAGAGCAGTACTTC. Encoded protein: CASSPPGPSLREQYF.

This clonotype occurred a few times. Since a much larger clone is just one base distant, this may be a read error. CDR3 in DNA: TGTGCCGTCAGTGATGGGGGCGCCTATGGCTACACCTTC. It yields the protein CAVSDGGAYGYTF. The rearrangement uses TRBV10-3 and TRBJ1-2; D is possibly TRBD1 (6 bases). The CDR3 has 13 amino acids. Germline assignment: CDR1 ENHRY and CDR2 SYGVKD.

This clonotype was seen more than once but under ten times. The V gene is TRBV20-1, the J gene TRBJ2-1, with a possible D match to TRBD2 (6 bases). The CDR3 spans 12 residues. Germline lookup yields CDR1 DFQATT and CDR2 SNEGSKA (reference sequence). The CDR3 region is CSTPGGYNEQFF. CDR3 sequence (DNA): TGCAGCACGCCCGGGGGATACAATGAGCAGTTCTTC.

This clonotype showed up just a few times. The conserved closing phenylalanine or tryptophan is absent in this CDR3, likely reflecting a read error. This rearrangement joins TRBV14 to TRBJ2-1; 10 bases are a match to TRBD2. Germline CDR1 reads SGHDN; CDR2 reads FVKESK. The CDR3 loop spans 16 amino acids. V trimming: 0 bases; J trimming: 8 bases; junction bases outside the gene matches: 7. The CDR3 DNA sequence: TGTGCCAGCAGCCAAGATACAGCGGGAGGGCCCTATGAGCAGTTCTCC. It specifies CASSQDTAGGPYEQFS.

The V and J genes are TRBV2 and TRBJ2-3, with 13 nucleotides matching TRBD2. CDR3 length: 16 amino acids. Germline CDR1 SNHLY, CDR2 FYNNEI. The V segment lost 8 bases and the J segment 3 bases; nucleotides outside the gene matches: 8. CDR3 region: CASEGTSGTRTDTQYF. CDR3 in DNA: TGTGCCAGCGAGGGGACTAGCGGGACACGAACAGATACGCAGTATTTT.

This clonotype was detected ten times or more. The CDR3 DNA is TGTGCCAGCACGACTAGCGGGAGGGGCAATGAGCAGTTCTTC. Translated, it gives CASTTSGRGNEQFF. The V and J genes are TRBV12-3 or TRBV12-4 and TRBJ2-1; 14 bases match TRBD2. This CDR3 is built from 14 residues. Losses at the gene ends were 7 bases for V and 6 bases for J; bases not matched to a gene: 2.

On this clonotype: One base away lies a much larger clone, so this may be a sequencing read error. Likely a read error: the CDR3 ends without its conserved phenylalanine or tryptophan. The rearrangement uses TRBV28 and TRBJ2-7, with 8 nucleotides matching TRBD2. Germline CDR1 reads MDHEN; CDR2 reads SYDVKM. The J segment lost 2 bases and the V segment lost 6 bases, leaving 6 bases of the junction unmatched. The CDR3 runs 14 residues. DNA for the CDR3: TGTGCCAGCAGCCCCGGGGGGGCAACCTACGAGCAGTACCTC. This codes for CASSPGGATYEQYL.

The chain carries TRBV10-3 and TRBJ2-1; possibly TRBD2 for D (5 bases). Germline CDR1 ENHRY, CDR2 SYGVKD. With 6 bases removed from V and 7 bases from J, the gap between germline ends came to 13 bases. The CDR3 covers 13 residues. The CDR3, as DNA: TGTGCCATCAGGGAGAACCCGGGGAATGAGCAGTTCTTC. Translated, it gives CAIRENPGNEQFF.

This clonotype was picked up many times. This chain connects TRBV7-3 to TRBJ2-1; TRBD2 is a possible D gene (6 bases). V was trimmed by 0 bases and J by 4 bases, leaving 13 bases between them. The germline gives CDR1 SGHTA, CDR2 FQGTGA. The CDR3 is 16 residues long. CDR3 nucleotides: TGTGCCAGCAGCTTAACGTTGGGGAGGTATTACAATGAGCAGTTCTTC. It yields the protein CASSLTLGRYYNEQFF.

This clonotype has ten or more counts. The chain links TRBV5-1 to TRBJ2-3, with TRBD2 identical over 14 bases. CDR3 length: 16 residues. V lost 5 bases to trimming and J lost 4 bases; unmatched junction nucleotides: 6. Per the germline V gene, CDR1 is SGHRS and CDR2 is YFSETQ. In DNA, the CDR3 is TGCGCCAGCAGGGGACTAGCGGGAGATAGACCAGATACGCAGTATTTT. It codes for CASRGLAGDRPDTQYF.

This clonotype was picked up many times. The chain links TRBV5-1 to TRBJ1-6; 8 nucleotides match TRBD1. J gave up 7 bases and V 3 bases, and 6 bases lay outside the gene matches. The germline V gene has CDR1 SGHRS and CDR2 YFSETQ. The CDR3 extends over 15 amino acids. DNA of the CDR3: TGCGCCAGCAGCTCAAGAACAGGGGGAAATTCACCCCTCCACTTT. Translating it yields CASSSRTGGNSPLHF.

For this clonotype: This is likely an artifact of a read error, given a far larger clone one base away. This chain uses TRBV12-3 or TRBV12-4 with TRBJ2-3; D is perhaps TRBD1 or TRBD2 (5 bases each). The assigned J gene may be wrong: the sequence end matches TRBJ2-7 better. CDR3 length equals 14 residues. The CDR3 coding sequence is TGTGCCGGCAGTATGTCGGGGCCTCCCTACGAGCAGTACTTC. Translated, it gives CAGSMSGPPYEQYF.

This clonotype occurred many times. V is TRBV12-3 or TRBV12-4 and J is TRBJ2-5, with D tentatively TRBD2 (6 bases). With 6 bases removed from V and 0 bases from J, the gap between germline ends came to 11 bases. The CDR3 loop spans 14 amino acids. This chain's CDR3 is CASSRTGDQETQYF. DNA of the CDR3: TGTGCCAGCAGCCGGACGGGGGACCAAGAGACCCAGTACTTC.

In its sample, this clonotype was seen many times. The rearrangement uses TRBV20-1 and TRBJ2-1, with TRBD2 matching 14 bases. CDR1 DFQATT and CDR2 SNEGSKA come from the germline V gene (reference sequence). The V and J ends lost 0 bases and 9 bases, in that order; junction bases with no gene match: 4. The CDR3 is made up of 15 amino acids. The CDR3 spells CSARDRLAGGGEQFF. CDR3 DNA: TGCAGTGCTAGAGATAGACTAGCGGGAGGGGGTGAGCAGTTCTTC.

This clonotype was detected many times. The V gene is TRBV10-2, the J gene TRBJ2-7; D is undetermined. The CDR3 has 13 residues. Trimming shortened V by 2 bases and J by 5 bases, and 10 bases separated the two germline ends. Germline V lookup: CDR1 WSHSY, CDR2 SAAADI. CDR3 sequence reads: CASSEQERNEQYF. CDR3 nucleotides: TGCGCCAGCAGTGAGCAAGAGAGAAACGAGCAGTACTTC.

This clonotype was found many times. V gene TRBV15 combines with J gene TRBJ1-4; the D gene is possibly TRBD1 (5 bases). Germline V CDR1 and CDR2: LNHNV, YYDKDF (reference sequence). Trimming removed 1 base from V and 7 bases from J, with 16 bases in between. The CDR3 extends over 16 amino acids. For the CDR3, the DNA is TGTGCCACCAGCAGAGCCCGCCGGGACCTGGCTGAAAAACTGTTTTTT. Amino acid sequence: CATSRARRDLAEKLFF.

This clonotype occurred many times. The CDR3 bases are TGTGCCAGCAGTCAAGCTATTAGCGGGAGCACCTACAATGAGCAGTTCTTC. As protein: CASSQAISGSTYNEQFF. V usage is TRBV28 and J usage is TRBJ2-1, with 9 bases matching TRBD2. J lost 2 bases, V lost 5 bases, and 10 bases had no gene match. CDR3 length equals 17 residues. Germline V CDR1 and CDR2: MDHEN, SYDVKM.

The table lists this clonotype with many counts. V and J are TRBV12-3 or TRBV12-4 and TRBJ2-7; D possibly corresponds to TRBD1 (5 bases). The V end was cut by 3 bases, the J end by 3 bases, with 6 bases between. This CDR3 spans 12 amino acids. CDR3 residues: CASSFGHYEQYF. The DNA for the CDR3 is TGTGCCAGCAGTTTCGGACACTACGAGCAGTACTTC.

About this clonotype: This may stem from a read error, because a much larger clone lies one nucleotide away. V usage is TRBV28 and J usage is TRBJ2-5; possible D gene TRBD1, 5 bases. V lost 3 bases and J 9 bases, leaving 17 bases between the germline ends. The CDR3 sequence is 14 residues long. Germline V gene sequence: CDR1 MDHEN, CDR2 SYDVKM. CDR3 nucleotides: TGTGCCAGCAGTTTGTTTCTAGGGGTCGAGGCCCAGTACTTC. Translation: CASSLFLGVEAQYF. The full variable domain, in which reference TRBV28 and TRBJ2-5 provide the parts outside the CDR3, is DVKVTQSSRYLVKRTGEKVFLECVQDMDHENMFWYRQDPGLGLRLIYFSYDVKMKEKGDIPEGYSVSREKKERFSLILESASTNQTSMYLCASSLFLGVEAQYFGPGTRLLVL.

The rearrangement joins TRBV7-2 to TRBJ2-3; TRBD1 or TRBD2 may be the D gene (5 bases each). The V gene's germline CDR1 is SGHTA and CDR2 FQGNSA. The CDR3 runs to 13 residues. V gave up 3 bases and J gave up 4 bases, with 8 bases separating them. This chain's CDR3 is CASSLGDPDTQYF. The CDR3 DNA follows: TGTGCCAGCAGCTTGGGGGATCCAGATACGCAGTATTTT.

V is TRBV7-3 and J is TRBJ2-2; D unclear. In germline, CDR1 is SGHTA, CDR2 FQGTGA. This CDR3 contains 15 residues. V lost 0 bases and J lost 2, with 7 bases in between. DNA of the CDR3: TGTGCCAGCAGCTTAACCCGGGCCAACACCGGGGAGCTGTTTTTT. It translates to CASSLTRANTGELFF.

This clonotype was counted a few times. CDR3 sequence reads: CATSREILAARTGELFF. For the CDR3, the DNA is TGTGCCACCAGCAGAGAGATCCTAGCGGCGAGAACCGGGGAGCTGTTTTTT. The V call is TRBV15, the J call TRBJ2-2; 7 bases map to TRBD2. Germline CDR1 reads LNHNV; CDR2 reads YYDKDF (reference sequence). The V gene end was trimmed by 0 bases and the J gene end by 5 bases; junction bases not matched to a gene: 9. The CDR3 is 17 amino acids.

In its sample, this clonotype was seen many times. This chain connects TRBV6-1 to TRBJ2-7; possibly TRBD1 for D (6 bases). Germline V lookup: CDR1 MNHNS, CDR2 SASEGT. The V gene lost 7 bases and the J gene lost 2 bases, with 18 bases spanning the gap. The CDR3 extends over 15 amino acids. The CDR3 nucleotides read TGTGCCAGCACACAAACCGGGACAACTCCCTACGAGCAGTACTTC. It translates to CASTQTGTTPYEQYF.